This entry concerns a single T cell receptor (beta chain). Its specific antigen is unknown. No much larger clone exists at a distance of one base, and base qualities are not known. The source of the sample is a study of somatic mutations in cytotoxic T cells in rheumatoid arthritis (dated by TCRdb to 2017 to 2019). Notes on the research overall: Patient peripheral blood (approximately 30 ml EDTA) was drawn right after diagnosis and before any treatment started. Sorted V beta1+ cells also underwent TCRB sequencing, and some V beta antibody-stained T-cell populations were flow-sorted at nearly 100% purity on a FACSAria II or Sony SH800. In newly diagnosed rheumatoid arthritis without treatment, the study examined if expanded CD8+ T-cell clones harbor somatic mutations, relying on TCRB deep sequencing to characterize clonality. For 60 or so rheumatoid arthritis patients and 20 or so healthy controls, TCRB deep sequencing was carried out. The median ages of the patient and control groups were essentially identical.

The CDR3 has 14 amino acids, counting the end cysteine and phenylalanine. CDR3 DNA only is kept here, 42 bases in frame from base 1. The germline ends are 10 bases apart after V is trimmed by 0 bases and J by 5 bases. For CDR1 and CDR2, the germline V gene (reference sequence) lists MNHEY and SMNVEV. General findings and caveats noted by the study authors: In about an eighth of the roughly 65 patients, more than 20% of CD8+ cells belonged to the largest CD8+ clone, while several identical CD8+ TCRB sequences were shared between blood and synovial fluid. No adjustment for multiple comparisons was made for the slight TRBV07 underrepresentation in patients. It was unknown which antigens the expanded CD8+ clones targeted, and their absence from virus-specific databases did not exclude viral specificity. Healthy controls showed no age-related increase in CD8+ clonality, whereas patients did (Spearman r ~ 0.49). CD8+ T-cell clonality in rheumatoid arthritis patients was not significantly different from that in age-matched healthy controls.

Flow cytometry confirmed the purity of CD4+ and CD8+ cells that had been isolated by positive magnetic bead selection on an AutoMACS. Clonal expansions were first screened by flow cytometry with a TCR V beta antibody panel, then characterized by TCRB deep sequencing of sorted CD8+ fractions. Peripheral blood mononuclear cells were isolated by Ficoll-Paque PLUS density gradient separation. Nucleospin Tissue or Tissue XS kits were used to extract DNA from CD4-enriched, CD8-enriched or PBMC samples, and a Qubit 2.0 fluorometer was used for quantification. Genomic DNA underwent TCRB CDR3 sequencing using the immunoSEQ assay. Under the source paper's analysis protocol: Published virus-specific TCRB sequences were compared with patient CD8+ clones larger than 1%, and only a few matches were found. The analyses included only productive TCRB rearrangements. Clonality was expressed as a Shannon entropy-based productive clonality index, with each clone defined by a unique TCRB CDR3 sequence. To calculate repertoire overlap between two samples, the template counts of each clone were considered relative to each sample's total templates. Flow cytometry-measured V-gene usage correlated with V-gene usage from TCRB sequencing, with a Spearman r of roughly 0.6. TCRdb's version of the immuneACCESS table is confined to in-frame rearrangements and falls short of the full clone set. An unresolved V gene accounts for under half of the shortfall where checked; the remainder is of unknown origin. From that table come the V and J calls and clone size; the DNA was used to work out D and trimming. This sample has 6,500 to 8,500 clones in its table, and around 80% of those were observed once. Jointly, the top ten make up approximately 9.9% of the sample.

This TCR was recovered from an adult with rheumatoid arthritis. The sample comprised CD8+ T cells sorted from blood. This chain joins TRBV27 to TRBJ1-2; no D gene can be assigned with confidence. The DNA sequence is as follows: TGTGCCAGCAGTTTATCGGCCGATGGGTATGGCTACACCTTC. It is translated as CASSLSADGYGYTF.